This TCR beta chain was captured in a study of T cell repertoires in cytomegalovirus infection. Study summary: Well-studied HLA-B-restricted CMV epitopes were used in the study alongside recently identified HLA-C-restricted ones. CMV infection plus the matching HLA type was flagged by public TCR beta signatures. Points from the study as a whole: Identification of carriers of CMV plus the relevant HLA was achieved through cumulative public TCR beta family frequency. Predominance within the ex vivo response was attributable to HLA-C-restricted CMV-specific TCR beta clonotypes.

This clonotype was found many times. Antigen: not known. Between the trimmed V and J ends, which lost 5 bases and 0 bases, there was a span of 11 bases. CDR3 length: 15 residues. CDR1 is SGHTA, CDR2 FQGNSA, per germline. One entry per CDR3 protein, called by TCRdb with MiXCR from the reads. This sample has some 940,000 distinct CDR3 sequences, with around a third found just once. This TCR came from a human donor in good health (CMV status not recorded). Some clones in this sample may be carry-over from other donors' samples. Specimen: cultured CD8+ T cells from PBMCs, collected from culture after CMV antigen stimulation. The rearrangement joins TRBV7-2 to TRBJ2-1; no clear D gene. The CDR3 DNA reads TGTGCCAGCAGCGCTTCGGACCACTCCTACAATGAGCAGTTCTTC. Protein sequence: CASSASDHSYNEQFF. Using reference TRBV7-2 and TRBJ2-1 for the parts outside the CDR3, the full variable domain is GAGVSQSPSNKVTEKGKDVELRCDPISGHTALYWYRQSLGQGLEFLIYFQGNSAPDKSGLPSDRFSAERTGGSVSTLTIQRTQQEDSAVYLCASSASDHSYNEQFFGPGTRLTVL.